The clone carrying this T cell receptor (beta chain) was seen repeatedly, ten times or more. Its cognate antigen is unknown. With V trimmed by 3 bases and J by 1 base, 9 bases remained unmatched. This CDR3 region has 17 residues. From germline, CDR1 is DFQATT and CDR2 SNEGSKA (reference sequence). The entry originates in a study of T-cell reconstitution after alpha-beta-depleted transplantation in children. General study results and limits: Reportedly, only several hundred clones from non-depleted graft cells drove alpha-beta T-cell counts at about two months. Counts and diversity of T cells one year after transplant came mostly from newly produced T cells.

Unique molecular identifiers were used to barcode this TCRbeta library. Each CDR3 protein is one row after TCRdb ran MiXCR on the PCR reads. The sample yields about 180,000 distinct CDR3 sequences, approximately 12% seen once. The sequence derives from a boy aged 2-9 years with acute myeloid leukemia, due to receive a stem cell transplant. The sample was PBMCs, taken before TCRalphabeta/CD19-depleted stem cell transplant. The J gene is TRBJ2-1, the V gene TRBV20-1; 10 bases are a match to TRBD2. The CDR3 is CSASGLADNPSYNEQFF. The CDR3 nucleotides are TGCAGTGCTAGTGGACTAGCGGACAACCCTTCCTACAATGAGCAGTTCTTC.